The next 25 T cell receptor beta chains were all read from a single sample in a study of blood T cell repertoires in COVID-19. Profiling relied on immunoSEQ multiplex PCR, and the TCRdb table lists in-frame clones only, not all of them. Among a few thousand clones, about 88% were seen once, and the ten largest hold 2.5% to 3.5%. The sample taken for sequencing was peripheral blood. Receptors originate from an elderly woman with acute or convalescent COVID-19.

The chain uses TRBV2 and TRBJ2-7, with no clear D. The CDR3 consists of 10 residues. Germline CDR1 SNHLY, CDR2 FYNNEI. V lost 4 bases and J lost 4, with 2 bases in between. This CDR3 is CASSAYEQYF. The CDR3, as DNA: TGTGCCAGCAGTGCATACGAGCAGTACTTC.

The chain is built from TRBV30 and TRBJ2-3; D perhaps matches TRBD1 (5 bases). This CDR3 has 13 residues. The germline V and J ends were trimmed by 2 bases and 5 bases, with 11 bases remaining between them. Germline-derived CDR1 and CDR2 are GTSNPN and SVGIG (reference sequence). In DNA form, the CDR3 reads TGTGCCTGGAGTACCCTCCAGGGAGATACGCAGTATTTT. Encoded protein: CAWSTLQGDTQYF.

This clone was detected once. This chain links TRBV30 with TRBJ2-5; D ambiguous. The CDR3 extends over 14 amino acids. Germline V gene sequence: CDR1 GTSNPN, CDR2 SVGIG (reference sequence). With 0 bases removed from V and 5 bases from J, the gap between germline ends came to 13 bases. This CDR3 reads CAWSVPGLEETQYF. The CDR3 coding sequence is TGTGCCTGGAGTGTACCTGGGCTCGAGGAGACCCAGTACTTC.

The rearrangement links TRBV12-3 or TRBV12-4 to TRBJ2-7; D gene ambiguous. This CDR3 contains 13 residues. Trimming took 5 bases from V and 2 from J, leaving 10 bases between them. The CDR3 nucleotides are TGTGCCAGCAGTCGTGGGCTGACCTACGAGCAGTACTTC. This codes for CASSRGLTYEQYF.

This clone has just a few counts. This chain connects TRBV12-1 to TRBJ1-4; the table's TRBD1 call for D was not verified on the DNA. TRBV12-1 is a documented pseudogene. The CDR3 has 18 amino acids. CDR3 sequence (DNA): TGTGCCAGCAGCTTCCGGGACAGGGGAGTTGCAACTAATGAAAAACTGTTTTTT. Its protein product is CASSFRDRGVATNEKLFF.

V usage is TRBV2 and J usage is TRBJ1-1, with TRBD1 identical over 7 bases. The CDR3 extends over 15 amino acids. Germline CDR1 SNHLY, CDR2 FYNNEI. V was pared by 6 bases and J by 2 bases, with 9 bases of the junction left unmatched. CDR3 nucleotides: TGTGCCAGCAGATTAGGGACAGCTATTAACACTGAAGCTTTCTTT. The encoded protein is CASRLGTAINTEAFF.

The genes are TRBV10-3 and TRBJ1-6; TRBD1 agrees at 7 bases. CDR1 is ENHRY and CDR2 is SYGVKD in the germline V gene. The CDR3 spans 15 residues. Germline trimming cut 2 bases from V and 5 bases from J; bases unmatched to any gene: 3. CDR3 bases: TGTGCCATCAGTGAGGGACAGGTAAATAATTCACCCCTCCACTTT. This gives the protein CAISEGQVNNSPLHF.

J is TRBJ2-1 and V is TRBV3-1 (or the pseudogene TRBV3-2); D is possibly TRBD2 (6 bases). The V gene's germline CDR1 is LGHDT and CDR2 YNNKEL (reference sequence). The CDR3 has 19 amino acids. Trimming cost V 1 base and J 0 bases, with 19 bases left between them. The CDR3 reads CASSQVPGSRVGSYNEQFF. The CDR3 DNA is TGTGCCAGCAGCCAAGTTCCCGGGAGCCGCGTTGGCTCCTACAATGAGCAGTTCTTC.

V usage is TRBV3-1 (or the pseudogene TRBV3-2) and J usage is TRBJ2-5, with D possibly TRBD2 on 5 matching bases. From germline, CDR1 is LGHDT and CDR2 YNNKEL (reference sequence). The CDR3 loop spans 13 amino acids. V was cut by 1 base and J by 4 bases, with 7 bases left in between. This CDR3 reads CASSQVRGETQYF. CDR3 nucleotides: TGTGCCAGCAGCCAAGTCCGGGGAGAGACCCAGTACTTC.

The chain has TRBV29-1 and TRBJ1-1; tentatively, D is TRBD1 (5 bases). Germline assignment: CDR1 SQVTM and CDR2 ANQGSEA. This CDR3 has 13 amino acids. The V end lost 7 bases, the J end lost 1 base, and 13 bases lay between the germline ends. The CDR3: CSGGRTGNTEAFF. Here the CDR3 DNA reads TGCAGCGGGGGTCGAACAGGGAACACTGAAGCTTTCTTT.

The CDR3 nucleotides read TGTGCCAGCTCACCGACCGTAGGGGGGGGGCCTTTCTTC. Encoded protein: CASSPTVGGGPFF. The chain links TRBV18 to TRBJ2-1; maybe TRBD2 (7 bases). The CDR3 consists of 13 residues. Germline CDR1 reads KGHSH; CDR2 reads LQKENI. The V gene lost 3 bases and the J gene lost 16 bases, with 19 bases spanning the gap. The full variable domain, completed using reference TRBV18 and TRBJ2-1, is NAGVMQNPRHLVRRRGQEARLRCSPMKGHSHVYWYRQLPEEGLKFMVYLQKENIIDESGMPKERFSAEFPKEGPSILRIQQVVRGDSAAYFCASSPTVGGGPFFGPGTRLTVL.

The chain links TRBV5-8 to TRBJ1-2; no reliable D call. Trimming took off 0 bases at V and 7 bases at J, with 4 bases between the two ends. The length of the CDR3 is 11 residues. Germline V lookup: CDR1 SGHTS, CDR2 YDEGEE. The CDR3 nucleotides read TGTGCCAGCAGCTTGGTCGGTGGCTACACCTTC. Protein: CASSLVGGYTF.

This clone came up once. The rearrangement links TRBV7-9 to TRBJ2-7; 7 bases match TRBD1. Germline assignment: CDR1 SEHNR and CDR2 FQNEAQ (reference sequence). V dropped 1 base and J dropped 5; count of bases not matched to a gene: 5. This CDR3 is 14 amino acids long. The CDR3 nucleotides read TGTGCCAGCAGCTTAGGCGACGACAGGGACGAGCAGTACTTC. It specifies CASSLGDDRDEQYF. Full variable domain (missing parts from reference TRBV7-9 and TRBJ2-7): DTGVSQNPRHKITKRGQNVTFRCDPISEHNRLYWYRQTLGQGPEFLTYFQNEAQLEKSRLLSDRFSAERPKGSFSTLEIQRTEQGDSAMYLCASSLGDDRDEQYFGPGTRLTVT.

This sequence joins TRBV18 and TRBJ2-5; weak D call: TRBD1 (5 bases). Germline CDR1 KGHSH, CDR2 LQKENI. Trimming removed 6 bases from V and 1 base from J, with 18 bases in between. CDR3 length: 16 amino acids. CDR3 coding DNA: TGTGCCAGCTCCGCCCCCACACGCAGGGCCCAAGAGACCCAGTACTTC. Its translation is CASSAPTRRAQETQYF.

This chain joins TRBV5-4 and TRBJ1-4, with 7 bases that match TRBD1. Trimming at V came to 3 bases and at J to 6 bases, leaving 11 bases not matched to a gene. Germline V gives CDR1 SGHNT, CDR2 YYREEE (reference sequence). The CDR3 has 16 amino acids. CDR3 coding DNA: TGTGCCAGCAGCTCCGCAGTAGGGGGCCGGGATGAAAAACTGTTTTTT. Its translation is CASSSAVGGRDEKLFF. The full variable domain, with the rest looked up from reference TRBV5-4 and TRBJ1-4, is ETGVTQSPTHLIKTRGQQVTLRCSSQSGHNTVSWYQQALGQGPQFIFQYYREEENGRGNFPPRFSGLQFPNYSSELNVNALELDDSALYLCASSSAVGGRDEKLFFGSGTQLSVL.

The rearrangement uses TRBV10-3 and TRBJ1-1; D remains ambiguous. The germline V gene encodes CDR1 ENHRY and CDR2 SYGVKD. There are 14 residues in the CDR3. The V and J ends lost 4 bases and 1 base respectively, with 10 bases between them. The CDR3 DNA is TGTGCCATCAGTGCGGCGGGCGAGAACACTGAAGCTTTCTTT. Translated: CAISAAGENTEAFF.

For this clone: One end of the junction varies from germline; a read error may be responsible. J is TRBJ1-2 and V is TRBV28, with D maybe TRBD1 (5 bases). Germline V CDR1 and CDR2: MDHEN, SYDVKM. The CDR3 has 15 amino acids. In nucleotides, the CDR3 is TGTGCCAGCAGTTCCCCGGGCGGTGCGGGAGGGGTTCCTCGCTTC. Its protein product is CASSSPGGAGGVPRF.

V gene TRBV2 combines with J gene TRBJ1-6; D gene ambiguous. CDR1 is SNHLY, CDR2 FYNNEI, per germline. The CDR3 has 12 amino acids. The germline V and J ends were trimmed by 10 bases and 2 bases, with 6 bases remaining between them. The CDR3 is CATQTYNSPLHF. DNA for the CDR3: TGTGCCACCCAGACCTATAATTCACCCCTCCACTTT.

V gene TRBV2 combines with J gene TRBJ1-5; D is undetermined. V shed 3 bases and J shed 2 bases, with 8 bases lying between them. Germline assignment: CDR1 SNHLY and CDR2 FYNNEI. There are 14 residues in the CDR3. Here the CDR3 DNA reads TGTGCCAGCAGTGACTCAGGTCGCAATCAGCCCCAGCATTTT. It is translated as CASSDSGRNQPQHF. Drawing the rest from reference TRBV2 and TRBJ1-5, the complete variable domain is EPEVTQTPSHQVTQMGQEVILRCVPISNHLYFYWYRQILGQKVEFLVSFYNNEISEKSEIFDDQFSVERPDGSNFTLKIRSTKLEDSAMYFCASSDSGRNQPQHFGDGTRLSIL.

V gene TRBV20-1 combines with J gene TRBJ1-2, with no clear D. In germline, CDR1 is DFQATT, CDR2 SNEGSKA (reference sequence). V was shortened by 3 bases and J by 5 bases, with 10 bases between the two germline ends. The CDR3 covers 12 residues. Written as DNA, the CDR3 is TGCAGTGCTAGTAGAGGGTTATATGGCTACACCTTC. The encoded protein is CSASRGLYGYTF.

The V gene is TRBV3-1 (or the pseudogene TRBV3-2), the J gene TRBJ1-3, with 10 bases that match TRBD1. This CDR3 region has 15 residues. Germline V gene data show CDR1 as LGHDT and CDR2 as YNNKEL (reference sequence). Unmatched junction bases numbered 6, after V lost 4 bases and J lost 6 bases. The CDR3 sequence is CASSLRDRGANTIYF. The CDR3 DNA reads TGTGCCAGCAGCCTGCGGGACAGGGGTGCAAACACCATATATTTT.

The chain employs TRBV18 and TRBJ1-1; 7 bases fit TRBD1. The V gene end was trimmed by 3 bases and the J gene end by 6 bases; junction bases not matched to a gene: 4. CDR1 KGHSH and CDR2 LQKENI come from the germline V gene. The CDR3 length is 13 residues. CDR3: CASSPTQGAEAFF. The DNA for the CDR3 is TGTGCCAGCTCACCTACGCAGGGGGCTGAAGCTTTCTTT.

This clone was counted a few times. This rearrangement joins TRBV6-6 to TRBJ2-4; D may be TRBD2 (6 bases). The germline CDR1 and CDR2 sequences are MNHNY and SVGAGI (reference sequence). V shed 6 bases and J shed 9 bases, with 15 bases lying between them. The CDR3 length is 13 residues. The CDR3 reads CASSPLEGSIQYF. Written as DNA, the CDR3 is TGTGCCAGCAGCCCACTGGAGGGGTCCATTCAGTACTTC.

CDR3 DNA: TGCAGCTTCTGTCGGACTAGCGGGGAAGCAGATACGCAGTATTTT. Translating it yields CSFCRTSGEADTQYF. This sequence joins TRBV29-1 and TRBJ2-3; 12 bases are a match to TRBD2. Looked up from germline, CDR1 is SQVTM and CDR2 is ANQGSEA. The length of the CDR3 is 15 residues. Trimming removed 8 bases from V and 4 bases from J; junction bases left unmatched: 10.

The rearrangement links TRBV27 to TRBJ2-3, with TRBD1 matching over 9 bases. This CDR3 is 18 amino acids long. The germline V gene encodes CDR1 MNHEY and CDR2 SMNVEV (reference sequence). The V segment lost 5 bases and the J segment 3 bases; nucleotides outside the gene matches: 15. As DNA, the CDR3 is TGTGCCAGCAGTAGAAAAACCCCCGGGACAGGGAGTACAGATACGCAGTATTTT. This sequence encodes CASSRKTPGTGSTDTQYF.